This T cell receptor (beta chain) was recovered during a study of beta chain features in type 1 diabetes. The wider study: The examined sorted cells totaled over 85,000,000 across samples.

This clone was counted a few times. What it recognizes is unknown. Since all of the isolated RNA was reverse transcribed, expressed TCRB transcripts were what got sequenced. The assay was immunoSEQ multiplex PCR, and TCRdb's table has in-frame clones only and misses some. This table holds over 600,000 clones, around 12% found once. Study-wide points: A moderate, significant TCRB CDR3 shortening appeared in type 1 diabetes across four CD4+ subsets. Patients and controls would share equally any PCR tilt toward shorter templates. There was no resolution here of whether HLA type influences TCRB rearrangement.

Source material: naive CD4+ T cells from blood. The TCR sequence derives from a man aged 30 to 39 with type 1 diabetes.

CDR3 loop: CASSLDGGSTEKLFF. The CDR3 nucleotides are TGCGCCAGCAGCTTGGATGGGGGCTCTACTGAAAAACTGTTTTTT. The rearrangement links TRBV5-1 to TRBJ1-4; D possibly corresponds to TRBD1 (6 bases). V lost 0 bases to trimming and J lost 7 bases, with 13 bases between them. The germline gives CDR1 SGHRS, CDR2 YFSETQ. This CDR3 is built from 15 residues.